The T cell receptor beta chain described here comes from a study of blood T cell repertoires in COVID-19. Overall study: Acute-phase and convalescent COVID-19 samples originated in the United States, Italy and Spain. In each case, the material was cDNA or gDNA derived from T cells, B-cell-depleted T cells, or PBMCs.

Two negative PCRs, clearance, or symptom resolution had been documented for recovered Cohort 3 donors. The repertoire was sequenced with immunoSEQ multiplex PCR; TCRdb's copy has only in-frame clones and lacks some. The data contain approximately 210,000 clones, around 82% of them singletons. From germline, CDR1 is MNHEY and CDR2 SMNVEV (reference sequence). This CDR3 has 14 residues. With V trimmed by 5 bases and J by 6 bases, 6 bases remained unmatched. The source material was PBMCs or T cells enriched from blood (not recorded which). The chain joins TRBV27 to TRBJ2-3, with 9 positions matching TRBD2. This sequence was found in a man aged 35 to 55 who had recovered from COVID-19. The CDR3 sequence: CASSLAGPLDTQYF. The CDR3 DNA follows: TGTGCCAGCAGTCTAGCGGGACCTTTGGATACGCAGTATTTT.